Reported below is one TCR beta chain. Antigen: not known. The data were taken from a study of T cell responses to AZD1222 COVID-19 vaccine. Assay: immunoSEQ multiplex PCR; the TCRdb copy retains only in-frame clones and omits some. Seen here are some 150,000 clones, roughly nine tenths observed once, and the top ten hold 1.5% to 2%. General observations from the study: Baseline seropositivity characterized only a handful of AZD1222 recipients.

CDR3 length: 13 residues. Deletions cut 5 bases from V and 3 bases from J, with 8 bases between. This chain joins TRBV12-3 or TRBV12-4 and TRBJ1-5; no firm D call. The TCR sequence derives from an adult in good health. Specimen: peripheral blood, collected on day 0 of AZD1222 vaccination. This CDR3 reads CASSQDINQPQHF. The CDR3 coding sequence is TGTGCCAGCAGTCAAGACATCAATCAGCCCCAGCATTTT.